What follows are 24 T cell receptor beta chains derived from one specimen sequenced in a study of blood T cell repertoires in COVID-19. The repertoire was sequenced with immunoSEQ multiplex PCR; TCRdb's copy has only in-frame clones and lacks some. This sample has tens of thousands of clones, with roughly 87% found just once. Sequencing was carried out using peripheral blood. These receptors all come from an older woman with acute or convalescent COVID-19.

CDR3 region: CASSQGDQPQHF. The CDR3 region has the DNA TGCGCCAGCAGCCAAGGAGATCAGCCCCAGCATTTT. The chain combines TRBV4-1 with TRBJ1-5; D call uncertain. Deletions cut 1 base from V and 5 bases from J, with 3 bases between. This CDR3 is 12 amino acids long. The germline CDR1 and CDR2 sequences are MGHRA and YSYEKL.

The count of this clone is one. The CDR3 region has the DNA TGTGCCAGCAGTGCCAGGTGGGATTCACCCCTCCACTTT. Protein sequence: CASSARWDSPLHF. The chain uses TRBV27 and TRBJ1-6; no firm D call. CDR3 length equals 13 residues. Trimming removed 5 bases at V and 8 bases at J, with 10 bases between. CDR1 MNHEY and CDR2 SMNVEV come from the germline V gene (reference sequence).

The chain uses TRBV6-2 or TRBV6-3 and TRBJ2-5; D is perhaps TRBD2 (5 bases). V lost 2 bases to trimming and J lost 0 bases, with 7 bases between them. The germline V gene has CDR1 MNHEY and CDR2 SVGEGT. This CDR3 has 14 residues. CDR3 sequence reads: CASSYAGNQETQYF. DNA of the CDR3: TGTGCCAGCAGTTACGCGGGCAACCAAGAGACCCAGTACTTC.

The chain carries TRBV29-1 and TRBJ1-1, with D possibly being TRBD1 (6 bases). The V gene's germline CDR1 is SQVTM and CDR2 ANQGSEA. Trimming took 4 bases from V and 11 from J, leaving 23 bases between them. There are 14 residues in the CDR3. The CDR3, as DNA: TGCAGCGTTGCACGAGCAATCCGGGACACAGGGGCTTTCTTT. This gives the protein CSVARAIRDTGAFF.

This clone was detected only once. This sequence joins TRBV12-5 and TRBJ2-7; D might be TRBD1 (6 bases). Between the trimmed V and J ends, which lost 1 base and 3 bases, there was a span of 10 bases. CDR3 length equals 14 residues. CDR1 is LGHNT, CDR2 FRNRAP, per germline. The CDR3: CASGLGTAIYEQYF. The CDR3 DNA reads as TGTGCTAGTGGTTTGGGGACAGCTATCTACGAGCAGTACTTC.

This clone was counted many times. The CDR3 is CASTNRGLNTEAFF. The CDR3 coding sequence is TGTGCCAGCACCAACAGGGGGCTGAACACTGAAGCTTTCTTT. The chain joins TRBV6-5 to TRBJ1-1; 9 positions match TRBD1. Germline V gene data show CDR1 as MNHEY and CDR2 as SVGAGI. This CDR3 comprises 14 residues. The V segment lost 7 bases and the J segment 0 bases; nucleotides outside the gene matches: 3.

The CDR3 here is CASSSTRLAGDYEQYF. As DNA, the CDR3 is TGTGCCAGCAGTTCGACCCGACTAGCGGGGGACTACGAGCAGTACTTC. This rearrangement joins TRBV6-5 to TRBJ2-7; 12 bases line up with TRBD2. Trimming took 4 bases from V and 3 from J; bases not matched to a gene: 7. The V gene's germline CDR1 is MNHEY and CDR2 SVGAGI. The CDR3 covers 16 residues.

The rearrangement links TRBV12-3 or TRBV12-4 to TRBJ1-6, with a tentative D call TRBD1 (5 bases). Between the trimmed V and J ends, which lost 7 bases and 13 bases, there was a span of 17 bases. CDR3 length: 13 amino acids. CDR3 amino acids: CASNPSVGGPLHF. The DNA of the CDR3 is TGTGCCAGCAACCCTTCGGTCGGGGGGCCCCTCCACTTT.

This clone was found a few times. The chain has TRBV5-1 and TRBJ1-2; 8 bases line up with TRBD1. Germline V gene lookup returns CDR1 SGHRS and CDR2 YFSETQ. The CDR3 extends over 14 amino acids. Trimming at V came to 0 bases and at J to 4 bases, leaving 2 bases not matched to a gene. CDR3 bases: TGCGCCAGCAGCTTGGCCGACAGGGGCTATGGCTACACCTTC. Amino acids: CASSLADRGYGYTF.

J is TRBJ2-3 and V is TRBV18; D might be TRBD1 (5 bases). Germline V lookup: CDR1 KGHSH, CDR2 LQKENI. The CDR3 runs 16 residues. Trimming removed 2 bases at V and 0 bases at J, with 12 bases between. The CDR3 spells CASSPTSAGSTDTQYF. CDR3 coding DNA: TGTGCCAGCTCACCAACGTCGGCAGGGAGCACAGATACGCAGTATTTT.

The chain joins TRBV10-3 to TRBJ1-3; D uncertain. The V gene's germline CDR1 is ENHRY and CDR2 SYGVKD. The V end was cut by 0 bases, the J end by 0 bases, with 9 bases between. This CDR3 comprises 16 residues. The CDR3 sequence is CAISESAANSGNTIYF. The CDR3 DNA is TGTGCCATCAGTGAGTCGGCGGCTAACTCTGGAAACACCATATATTTT.

J is TRBJ1-5 and V is TRBV10-1; no reliable D call. Germline CDR1 reads WNHNN; CDR2 reads SYGVQD (reference sequence). The CDR3 is made up of 17 amino acids. Trimming removed 11 bases at V and 0 bases at J, with 23 bases between. The CDR3 here is CAPCLGRQRYSNQPQHF. The DNA of the CDR3 is TGCGCCCCCTGTTTGGGAAGGCAGCGGTATAGCAATCAGCCCCAGCATTTT.

This chain joins TRBV27 and TRBJ1-1, with D tentatively TRBD1 (6 bases). The CDR3 is 11 residues long. V lost 6 bases, J lost 5 bases, and 7 bases lay in between. The germline CDR1 and CDR2 sequences are MNHEY and SMNVEV (reference sequence). CDR3: CASRTGTEAFF. The CDR3 nucleotides read TGTGCCAGCAGAACAGGGACTGAAGCTTTCTTT.

The rearrangement links TRBV2 to TRBJ2-1; D is possibly TRBD1 (6 bases). The CDR3 covers 15 residues. Germline V gene sequence: CDR1 SNHLY, CDR2 FYNNEI. V gave up 6 bases and J gave up 0 bases, with 12 bases separating them. The chain's CDR3 is CASRWGRSSYNEQFF. The CDR3 DNA reads as TGTGCCAGCAGATGGGGGCGAAGCTCCTACAATGAGCAGTTCTTC.

The genes are TRBV29-1 and TRBJ2-2; 8 nucleotides line up with TRBD1. The CDR3 extends over 16 amino acids. The V gene's germline CDR1 is SQVTM and CDR2 ANQGSEA. J was trimmed by 0 bases and V by 1 base; bases with no gene match: 4. The CDR3 bases are TGCAGCGTTGAAGGGTCCAGGGGGCCGAACACCGGGGAGCTGTTTTTT. As protein: CSVEGSRGPNTGELFF.

The V gene is TRBV6-1, the J gene TRBJ1-1; D perhaps matches TRBD1 (6 bases). CDR3 length: 14 amino acids. Trimming pared 2 bases from V and 6 bases from J, leaving 13 bases between. Germline-derived CDR1 and CDR2 are MNHNS and SASEGT. The CDR3: CASSEITGISEAFF. The DNA for the CDR3 is TGTGCCAGCAGTGAAATTACAGGGATTTCTGAAGCTTTCTTT.

This chain connects TRBV6-6 to TRBJ2-6; D unclear. The CDR3 loop spans 12 amino acids. V was shortened by 8 bases and J by 4 bases, with 6 bases between the two germline ends. Germline V gives CDR1 MNHNY, CDR2 SVGAGI (reference sequence). The CDR3 DNA follows: TGTGCCAGCCTCTCCGGGGCCAACGTCCTGACTTTC. It translates to CASLSGANVLTF.

The chain links TRBV6-5 to TRBJ1-1; 7 nucleotides align to TRBD1. This CDR3 is built from 12 residues. J lost 6 bases, V lost 6 bases, and 4 bases had no gene match. Germline V CDR1 and CDR2: MNHEY, SVGAGI. CDR3 region: CASRDGTAEAFF. The DNA of the CDR3 is TGTGCCAGCAGGGACGGGACAGCTGAAGCTTTCTTT.

The chain employs TRBV2 and TRBJ2-1; 7 nucleotides match TRBD1. Losses at the gene ends were 6 bases for V and 7 bases for J; bases not matched to a gene: 6. CDR1 is SNHLY and CDR2 is FYNNEI in the germline V gene. The CDR3 spans 13 residues. CDR3 residues: CASREQGWNEQFF. CDR3 in DNA: TGTGCCAGCAGGGAACAGGGGTGGAATGAGCAGTTCTTC.

CDR3 protein: CAISETGLGQPQHF. CDR3 bases: TGTGCCATCAGTGAGACAGGGTTGGGTCAGCCCCAGCATTTT. This sequence joins TRBV10-3 and TRBJ1-5; D might be TRBD1 (6 bases). CDR1 is ENHRY, CDR2 SYGVKD, per germline. The V gene lost 2 bases and the J gene lost 6 bases, with 11 bases spanning the gap. The CDR3 covers 14 residues.

Written as DNA, the CDR3 is TGCGCCAGCAGCCAGTGGAACAGGGGACCCTACGAGCAGTACTTC. It encodes CASSQWNRGPYEQYF. V and J are TRBV4-1 and TRBJ2-7, with TRBD1 identical over 7 bases. The CDR3 consists of 15 residues. The germline V gene encodes CDR1 MGHRA and CDR2 YSYEKL. V gave up 3 bases and J gave up 2 bases; unmatched junction bases: 7.

This rearrangement joins TRBV12-3 or TRBV12-4 to TRBJ1-2; D remains ambiguous. There are 13 residues in the CDR3. The V and J ends lost 4 bases and 5 bases respectively, with 11 bases between them. The CDR3: CASSSGGFYGYTF. The DNA of the CDR3 is TGTGCCAGCAGTTCGGGAGGGTTTTATGGCTACACCTTC.

The chain carries TRBV28 and TRBJ1-4; 7 bases line up with TRBD1. The germline gives CDR1 MDHEN, CDR2 SYDVKM. The CDR3 extends over 18 amino acids. The ends lost 1 base at V and 6 bases at J; junction bases unmatched: 14. The CDR3: CASSLSGQVGALYEKLFF. In DNA, the CDR3 is TGTGCCAGCAGTTTATCCGGACAGGTGGGGGCCTTATATGAAAAACTGTTTTTT. Combining the CDR3 with reference TRBV28 and TRBJ1-4 gives the whole variable domain DVKVTQSSRYLVKRTGEKVFLECVQDMDHENMFWYRQDPGLGLRLIYFSYDVKMKEKGDIPEGYSVSREKKERFSLILESASTNQTSMYLCASSLSGQVGALYEKLFFGSGTQLSVL.

The chain joins TRBV5-8 to TRBJ2-5; 7 nucleotides line up with TRBD2. This CDR3 region has 15 residues. Trimming at V came to 0 bases and at J to 1 base, leaving 3 bases not matched to a gene. CDR1 and CDR2 from the germline V gene are SGHTS and YDEGEE. This CDR3 reads CASSLGRGSQETQYF. Here the CDR3 DNA reads TGTGCCAGCAGCTTGGGGCGGGGGTCCCAAGAGACCCAGTACTTC.